The 7 T cell receptor beta chains reported below all come from one sample, sequenced in a study of cytomegalovirus exposure and HLA in healthy donors. Primers: 60 Vbeta forward and 13 Jbeta reverse. Libraries were prepared by immunoSEQ multiplex PCR; TCRdb keeps only in-frame clonotypes and omits some of them. The sample yields 85,000 to 90,000 clones, around 89% seen once. Sequenced: PBMCs. These receptors were collected from a man aged 18-30 years in good health and CMV-seronegative.

About this clone itself: The CDR3 end shows no conserved phenylalanine or tryptophan, and so a read error is likely. V gene TRBV7-2 combines with J gene TRBJ1-1; 7 positions agree with TRBD1. CDR1 is SGHTA, CDR2 FQGNSA, per germline. This CDR3 has 13 residues. The junction had 5 bases not matched to a gene; V was cut back by 5 bases and J by 5 bases. The CDR3 DNA is TGTGCCAGCAGCCCACACAGGGGTACTGAAGCTTTCTCT. It specifies CASSPHRGTEAFS.

This clone came up once. The chain combines TRBV28 with TRBJ2-5; D not resolved. V lost 4 bases and J 3 bases, leaving 12 bases between the germline ends. This CDR3 has 14 residues. The germline gives CDR1 MDHEN, CDR2 SYDVKM. The CDR3 sequence is CASSSILLKETQYF. The CDR3 bases are TGTGCCAGCAGTTCGATTTTACTAAAAGAGACCCAGTACTTC.

This chain uses TRBV28 with TRBJ1-2; 8 bases are a match to TRBD1. Germline CDR1 MDHEN, CDR2 SYDVKM. The trim removed 5 bases at V and 0 bases at J, leaving 5 bases unmatched. The CDR3 totals 15 residues. CDR3 in amino acids: CASSIRGPPNYGYTF. Here the CDR3 DNA reads TGTGCCAGCAGTATCAGGGGGCCGCCTAACTATGGCTACACCTTC.

The chain carries TRBV27 and TRBJ2-1; possible D gene TRBD2, 6 bases. The V gene lost 3 bases and the J gene lost 6 bases, with 12 bases spanning the gap. This CDR3 has 14 residues. Germline CDR1 and CDR2: MNHEY and SMNVEV (reference sequence). The DNA of the CDR3 is TGTGCCAGCAGTTTCCCGGGACTCCTCAATGAGCAGTTCTTC. Translating it yields CASSFPGLLNEQFF.

The J gene is TRBJ2-2, the V gene TRBV7-3; 11 nucleotides agree with TRBD1. CDR3 size: 15 residues. From germline, CDR1 is SGHTA and CDR2 FQGTGA. Unmatched junction bases numbered 5, after V lost 5 bases and J lost 6 bases. Here the CDR3 DNA reads TGTGCCAGCAGCCAGGACAGGGGGCGGTCCGGGGAGCTGTTTTTT. Translating gives CASSQDRGRSGELFF. The full variable domain, with the rest looked up from reference TRBV7-3 and TRBJ2-2, is GAGVSQTPSNKVTEKGKYVELRCDPISGHTALYWYRQSLGQGPEFLIYFQGTGAADDSGLPNDRFFAVRPEGSVSTLKIQRTERGDSAVYLCASSQDRGRSGELFFGEGSRLTVL.

The CDR3 nucleotides are TGTGCCAGCAGCGGGGACTCCGGCTCCTACAATGAGCAGTTCTTC. Its translation: CASSGDSGSYNEQFF. The V gene is TRBV9, the J gene TRBJ2-1; TRBD2 might be the D (6 bases). V was shortened by 3 bases and J by 0 bases, with 10 bases between the two germline ends. Per germline, CDR1 SGDLS and CDR2 YYNGEE. CDR3 length: 15 amino acids.

The rearrangement uses TRBV11-2 and TRBJ2-1; 14 bases agree with TRBD2. The CDR3 consists of 18 residues. CDR1 SGHAT and CDR2 FQNNGV come from the germline V gene. The trim removed 0 bases at V and 9 bases at J, leaving 10 bases unmatched. The CDR3 sequence: CASSLDSGLAGGSGEQFF. Written as DNA, the CDR3 is TGTGCCAGCAGCTTAGATTCCGGACTAGCGGGAGGCTCTGGTGAGCAGTTCTTC.